What follows is one T cell receptor (beta chain) and its context. These data are taken from a study of blood T cell repertoires in COVID-19. Study as a whole: Some COVID-19 samples were acute and others convalescent; all came from the United States, Italy and Spain. T cells, B-cell-depleted T cells, or PBMCs supplied cDNA or gDNA.

Under the authors' procedure: Quantification of nucleated cells was approximated via reference gene primer amplification. Clones were read by immunoSEQ multiplex PCR, and TCRdb kept only the in-frame ones, dropping some. V and J calls and clone size are as listed in that table; D and trimming were resolved from the DNA. The data hold approximately 190,000 clones, with around nine tenths observed a single time. In germline, CDR1 is GTSNPN, CDR2 SVGIG (reference sequence). CDR3 length equals 14 residues. The germline V and J ends were trimmed by 0 bases and 1 base, with 6 bases remaining between them. Source material: peripheral blood. This chain joins TRBV30 and TRBJ2-2; D is perhaps TRBD1 (5 bases). This clonotype was sampled from a woman aged 40 to 50 who had recovered from COVID-19. CDR3 region: CAWSVQGNTGELFF. CDR3 DNA: TGTGCCTGGAGTGTGCAGGGGAACACCGGGGAGCTGTTTTTT.